This T cell receptor (beta chain) was profiled in a study of T cells after yellow fever vaccination. Overall study: Preparation used SMART-Seq v4 Ultra Low Input for the low-cell-number fractions.

This clonotype has a handful of counts. TCRdb ran MiXCR on the 5' RACE reads and lists one entry per CDR3 protein. The sample includes more than 300,000 distinct CDR3 sequences, around 10% seen only once; the top ten take 3% to 4%. Per germline, CDR1 GTSNPN and CDR2 SVGIG (reference sequence). The V and J ends lost 0 bases and 4 bases respectively, with 12 bases between them. The CDR3 runs 14 residues. The TCR was taken from a man aged 18 to 29 who received the YFV17D yellow fever vaccine. V and J are TRBV30 and TRBJ2-5; D remains unclear. The sample here was CD4+ T cells sorted from PBMCs, taken 45 days after the yellow fever booster vaccination. Written as DNA, the CDR3 is TGTGCCTGGAGTGTACATCAGGTTAGAGAGACCCAGTACTTC. Residues: CAWSVHQVRETQYF.